The present entry profiles one T cell receptor (beta chain) with its context. Which antigen it targets is not known. One base away there is no much larger clone; base qualities are not given. The CDR3 numbers 14 residues from cysteine through phenylalanine. The CDR3 DNA has 42 bases and is translated from base 1. Germline trimming: 8 bases from V, 3 bases from J; junction bases outside gene matches: 8. From the germline V gene (reference sequence), CDR1 is MNHEY and CDR2 is SMNVEV. Each collaborating institution followed its own protocols to collect whole blood in K2EDTA tubes. For TCRbeta analysis, collaborator samples were shipped as frozen whole blood, as isolated PBMCs, or as DNA extracted from either sample type. This sample was included in a study of blood T cell repertoires in COVID-19 (TCRdb year 2020). Looking at the study overall: Samples from collaborators originated in the United States, Italy and Spain and spanned both the acute and convalescent phases of COVID-19. The material from the prospective study consisted of cDNA or gDNA derived from T cells, B-cell-depleted T cells, or PBMCs. Deeply sampled blood TCRbeta repertoires from subjects exposed to, actively infected with, or recovered from COVID-19 were included in the dataset. The repertoires were released in a freely available public database intended as a resource for research on the immune response to SARS-CoV-2. The samples were drawn from two sources: the first 160 participants of the ongoing ImmuneRACE study, and 1,000 to 1,500 subjects contributed by 6 global collaborators. The sample metadata nearly always contained a de-identified subject ID, COVID-19 status, age in years and sex. Where available, HLA class I and class II types were taken from metadata supplied by the sample provider and were not determined by assay-based typing.

Study-level results and caveats: The amount of clinical and demographic metadata varied by source and participant and was provided uncurated.

TCRbeta CDR3 regions were amplified from genomic DNA using the immunoSEQ Assay, a bias-controlled multiplex PCR. In the original analysis: Within the assay, amplification of reference gene primers was used to estimate how many nucleated cells each sample contained. To quantify the absolute abundance of each unique TCRbeta CDR3 rearrangement, sequence reads were collapsed and filtered. For each sample, productive Simpson clonality was calculated as the square root of Simpson's diversity index across productive rearrangements. TCRdb obtained this table from immuneACCESS and retained in-frame rearrangements with V and J assigned. These tables miss some clones; where compared with another copy, unresolved V genes account for less than half of the shortfall, and the remainder is unexplained. That table supplies the V and J calls and clone size; D and trimming were determined from the DNA. The sample table lists a few hundred thousand clones, 82% of them with a count of one. The ten biggest clones cover roughly 3% of the sample.

The source material was peripheral blood. The sequence was collected from a woman in her late teens or twenties with acute or convalescent COVID-19. The V gene is TRBV27 and the J gene is TRBJ2-7; TRBD1 fits 9 bases in the junction. The nucleotides are TGTGCCAGCCGCAAGGGGACAGGGAACTACGAGCAGTACTTC. This codes for CASRKGTGNYEQYF.